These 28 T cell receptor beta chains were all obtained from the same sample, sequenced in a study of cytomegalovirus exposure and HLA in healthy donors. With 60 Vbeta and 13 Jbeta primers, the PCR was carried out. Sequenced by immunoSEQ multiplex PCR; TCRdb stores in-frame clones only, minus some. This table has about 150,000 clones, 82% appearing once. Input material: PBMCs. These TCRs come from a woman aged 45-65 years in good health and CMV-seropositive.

In nucleotides, the CDR3 is TGTGCCTCAAGCCACCTGTTAGGAGGTTGGTATGGCTACACCTTC. Its translation: CASSHLLGGWYGYTF. V gene TRBV30 combines with J gene TRBJ1-2; D not certain. V gave up 7 bases and J gave up 5 bases, with 23 bases separating them. CDR1 and CDR2 from the germline V gene are GTSNPN and SVGIG (reference sequence). The CDR3 sequence is 15 residues long.

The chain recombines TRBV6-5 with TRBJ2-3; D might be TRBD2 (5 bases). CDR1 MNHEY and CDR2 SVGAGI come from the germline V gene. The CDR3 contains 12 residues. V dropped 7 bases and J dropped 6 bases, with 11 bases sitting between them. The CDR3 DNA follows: TGTGCCAGCACCTCAACGGGGGATACGCAGTATTTT. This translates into CASTSTGDTQYF.

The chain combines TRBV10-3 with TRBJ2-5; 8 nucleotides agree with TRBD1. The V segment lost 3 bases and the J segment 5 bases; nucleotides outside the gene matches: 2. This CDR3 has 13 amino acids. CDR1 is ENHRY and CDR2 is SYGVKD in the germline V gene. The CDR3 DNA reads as TGTGCCATCAGTGATGGGACAGGTGAGACCCAGTACTTC. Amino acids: CAISDGTGETQYF.

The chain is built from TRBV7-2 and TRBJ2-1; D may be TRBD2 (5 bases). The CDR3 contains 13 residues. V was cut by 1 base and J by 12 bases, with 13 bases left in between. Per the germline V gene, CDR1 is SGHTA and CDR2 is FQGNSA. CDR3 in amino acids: CASSLDWRRGQFF. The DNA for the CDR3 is TGTGCCAGCAGCTTAGACTGGAGGCGTGGGCAGTTCTTC.

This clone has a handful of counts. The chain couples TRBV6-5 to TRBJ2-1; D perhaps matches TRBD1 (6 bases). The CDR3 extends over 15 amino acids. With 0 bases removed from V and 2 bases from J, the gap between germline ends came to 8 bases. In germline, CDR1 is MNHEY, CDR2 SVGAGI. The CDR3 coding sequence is TGTGCCAGCAGTTACTCTCGGACAGCCTACAATGAGCAGTTCTTC. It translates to CASSYSRTAYNEQFF.

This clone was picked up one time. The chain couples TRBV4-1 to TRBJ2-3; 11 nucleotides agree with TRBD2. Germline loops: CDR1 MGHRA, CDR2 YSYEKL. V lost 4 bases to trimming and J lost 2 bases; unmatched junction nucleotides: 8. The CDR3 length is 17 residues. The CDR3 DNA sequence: TGCGCCAGCAGCCCCTTCTTAGCGGGGGGGGTCACAGATACGCAGTATTTT. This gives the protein CASSPFLAGGVTDTQYF.

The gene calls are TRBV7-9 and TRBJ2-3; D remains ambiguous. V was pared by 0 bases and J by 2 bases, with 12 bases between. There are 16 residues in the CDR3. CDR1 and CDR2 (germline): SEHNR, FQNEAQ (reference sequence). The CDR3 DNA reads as TGTGCCAGCAGCTTAGCCTCGCGGTCGTTCACAGATACGCAGTATTTT. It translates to CASSLASRSFTDTQYF. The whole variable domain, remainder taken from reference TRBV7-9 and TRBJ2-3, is DTGVSQNPRHKITKRGQNVTFRCDPISEHNRLYWYRQTLGQGPEFLTYFQNEAQLEKSRLLSDRFSAERPKGSFSTLEIQRTEQGDSAMYLCASSLASRSFTDTQYFGPGTRLTVL.

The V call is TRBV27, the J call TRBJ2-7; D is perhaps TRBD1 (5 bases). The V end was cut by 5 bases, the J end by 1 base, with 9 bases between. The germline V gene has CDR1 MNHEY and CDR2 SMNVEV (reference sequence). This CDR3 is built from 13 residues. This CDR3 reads CASSPRGSYEQYF. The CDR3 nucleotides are TGTGCCAGCAGTCCAAGGGGATCCTACGAGCAGTACTTC.

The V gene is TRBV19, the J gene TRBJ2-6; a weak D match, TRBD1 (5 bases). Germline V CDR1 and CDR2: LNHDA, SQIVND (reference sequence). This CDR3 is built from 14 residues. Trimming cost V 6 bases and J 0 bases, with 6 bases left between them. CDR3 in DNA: TGTGCCAGTAGAAGGGGCTCTGGGGCCAACGTCCTGACTTTC. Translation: CASRRGSGANVLTF.

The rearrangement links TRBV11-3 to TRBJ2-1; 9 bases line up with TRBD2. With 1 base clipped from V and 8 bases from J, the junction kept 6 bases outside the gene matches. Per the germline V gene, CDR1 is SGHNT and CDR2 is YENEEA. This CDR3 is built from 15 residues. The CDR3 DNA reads TGTGCCAGCAGCTTAGCCAGGGGCGGGGGGGATGAGCAGTTCTTC. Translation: CASSLARGGGDEQFF.

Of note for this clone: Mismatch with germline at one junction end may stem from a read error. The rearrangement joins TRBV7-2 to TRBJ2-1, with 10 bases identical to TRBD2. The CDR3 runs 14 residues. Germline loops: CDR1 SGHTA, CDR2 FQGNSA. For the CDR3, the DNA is TGTGCCAGCATCTTAGCGGGGGGTAACAATGAGCAGTTCTTC. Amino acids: CASILAGGNNEQFF.

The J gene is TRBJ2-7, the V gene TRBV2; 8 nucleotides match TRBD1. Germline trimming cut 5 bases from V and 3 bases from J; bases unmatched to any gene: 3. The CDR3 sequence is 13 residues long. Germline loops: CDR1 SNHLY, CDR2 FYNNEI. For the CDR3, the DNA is TGTGCCAGCAGTAACGGACAGGGCTACGAGCAGTACTTC. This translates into CASSNGQGYEQYF.

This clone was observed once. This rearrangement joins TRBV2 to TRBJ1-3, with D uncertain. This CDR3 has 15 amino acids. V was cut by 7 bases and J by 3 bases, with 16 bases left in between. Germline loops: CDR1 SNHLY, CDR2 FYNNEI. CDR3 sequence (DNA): TGTGCCAGCAAGGTGGACCGGGAGCATGGAAACACCATATATTTT. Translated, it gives CASKVDREHGNTIYF.

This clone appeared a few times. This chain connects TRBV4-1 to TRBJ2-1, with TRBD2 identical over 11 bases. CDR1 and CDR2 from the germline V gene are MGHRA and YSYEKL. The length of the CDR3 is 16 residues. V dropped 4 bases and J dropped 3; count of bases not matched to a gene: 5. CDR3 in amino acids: CASSPRTSGYYNEQFF. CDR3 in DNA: TGCGCCAGCAGCCCTCGGACTAGCGGGTACTACAATGAGCAGTTCTTC.

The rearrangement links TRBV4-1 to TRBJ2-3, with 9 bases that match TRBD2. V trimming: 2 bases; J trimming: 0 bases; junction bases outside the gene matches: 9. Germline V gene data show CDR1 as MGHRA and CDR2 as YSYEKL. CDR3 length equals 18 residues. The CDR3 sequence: CASSQRAPAGGSTDTQYF. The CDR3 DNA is TGCGCCAGCAGCCAACGGGCCCCTGCGGGGGGGAGCACAGATACGCAGTATTTT.

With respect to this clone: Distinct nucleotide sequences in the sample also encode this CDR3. The DNA for the CDR3 is TGTGCCAGCTCACCAGGACAGACCTACGAGCAGTACTTC. It yields the protein CASSPGQTYEQYF. The chain is built from TRBV18 and TRBJ2-7, with D possibly matching TRBD1 (6 bases). Trimming pared 2 bases from V and 2 bases from J, leaving 7 bases between. CDR3 size: 13 residues. Per the germline V gene, CDR1 is KGHSH and CDR2 is LQKENI.

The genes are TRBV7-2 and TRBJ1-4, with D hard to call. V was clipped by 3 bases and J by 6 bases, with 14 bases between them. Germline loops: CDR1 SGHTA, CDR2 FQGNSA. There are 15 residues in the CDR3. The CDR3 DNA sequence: TGTGCCAGCAGCTTCGGTTTCACTTCTTATGAAAAACTGTTTTTT. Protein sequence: CASSFGFTSYEKLFF.

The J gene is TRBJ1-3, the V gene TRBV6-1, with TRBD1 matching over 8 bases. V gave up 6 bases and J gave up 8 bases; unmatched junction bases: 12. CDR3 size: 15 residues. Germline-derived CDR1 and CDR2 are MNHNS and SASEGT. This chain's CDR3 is CASRTGVSSWDTIYF. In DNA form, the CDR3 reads TGTGCCAGCAGGACAGGGGTCTCCTCTTGGGACACCATATATTTT.

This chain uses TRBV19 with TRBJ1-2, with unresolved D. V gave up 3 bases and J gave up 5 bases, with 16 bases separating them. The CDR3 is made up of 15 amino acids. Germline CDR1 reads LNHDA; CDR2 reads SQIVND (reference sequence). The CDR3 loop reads CASSMVRTLLYGYTF. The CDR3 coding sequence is TGTGCCAGTAGTATGGTCAGGACTCTCCTTTATGGCTACACCTTC.

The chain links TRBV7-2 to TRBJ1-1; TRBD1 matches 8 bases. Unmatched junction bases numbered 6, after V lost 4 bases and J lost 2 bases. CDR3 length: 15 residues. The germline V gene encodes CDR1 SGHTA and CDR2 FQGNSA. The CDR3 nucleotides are TGTGCCAGCAGCTCAAGCAGGGGGCTTAACACTGAAGCTTTCTTT. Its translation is CASSSSRGLNTEAFF.

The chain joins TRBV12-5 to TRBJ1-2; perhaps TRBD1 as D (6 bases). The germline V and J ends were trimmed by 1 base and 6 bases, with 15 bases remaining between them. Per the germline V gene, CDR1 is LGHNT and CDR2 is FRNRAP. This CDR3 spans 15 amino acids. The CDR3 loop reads CASGLDATTGNGYTF. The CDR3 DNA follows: TGTGCTAGTGGTTTGGACGCAACCACAGGGAATGGCTACACCTTC. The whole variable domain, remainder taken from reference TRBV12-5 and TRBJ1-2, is DARVTQTPRHKVTEMGQEVTMRCQPILGHNTVFWYRQTMMQGLELLAYFRNRAPLDDSGMPKDRFSAEMPDATLATLKIQPSEPRDSAVYFCASGLDATTGNGYTFGSGTRLTVV.

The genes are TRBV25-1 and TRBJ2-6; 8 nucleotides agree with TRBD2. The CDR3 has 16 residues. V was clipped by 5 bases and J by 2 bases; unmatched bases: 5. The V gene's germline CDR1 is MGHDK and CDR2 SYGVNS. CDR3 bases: TGTGCCAGCAGTCAGGTAGCGGGGACTGGGGCCAACGTCCTGACTTTC. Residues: CASSQVAGTGANVLTF.

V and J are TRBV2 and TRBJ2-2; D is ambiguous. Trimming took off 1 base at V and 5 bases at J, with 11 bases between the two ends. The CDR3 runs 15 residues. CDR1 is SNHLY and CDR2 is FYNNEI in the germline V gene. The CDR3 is CASSEGLTGTGELFF. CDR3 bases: TGTGCCAGCAGTGAAGGGCTGACGGGTACCGGGGAGCTGTTTTTT.

The CDR3 DNA is TGTGCCTGGAGTGTATTTGGACAGCCTAAGCCCTACGAGCAGTACTTC. Amino acid sequence: CAWSVFGQPKPYEQYF. The chain is built from TRBV30 and TRBJ2-7; D is perhaps TRBD1 (6 bases). Germline V lookup: CDR1 GTSNPN, CDR2 SVGIG (reference sequence). V shed 0 bases and J shed 2 bases, with 17 bases lying between them. The CDR3 totals 16 residues.

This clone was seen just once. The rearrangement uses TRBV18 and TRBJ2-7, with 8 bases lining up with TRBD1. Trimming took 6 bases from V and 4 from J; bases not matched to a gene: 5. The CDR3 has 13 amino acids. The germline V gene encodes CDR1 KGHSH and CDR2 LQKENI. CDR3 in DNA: TGTGCCAGCTCGCCAGGGGGCAGGTACGAGCAGTACTTC. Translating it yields CASSPGGRYEQYF.

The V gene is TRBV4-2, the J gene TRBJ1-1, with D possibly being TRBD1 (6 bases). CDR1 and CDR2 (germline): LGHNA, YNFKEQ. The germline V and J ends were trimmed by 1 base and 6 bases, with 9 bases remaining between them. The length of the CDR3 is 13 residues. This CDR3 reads CASSQGGQPEAFF. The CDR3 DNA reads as TGTGCCAGCAGCCAAGGCGGACAGCCTGAAGCTTTCTTT.

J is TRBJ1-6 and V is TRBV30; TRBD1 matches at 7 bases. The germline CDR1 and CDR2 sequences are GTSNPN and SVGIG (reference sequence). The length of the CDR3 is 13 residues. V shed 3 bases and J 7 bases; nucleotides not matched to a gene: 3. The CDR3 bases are TGTGCCTGGAGGGGACAGACAAATTCACCCCTCCACTTT. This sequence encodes CAWRGQTNSPLHF.

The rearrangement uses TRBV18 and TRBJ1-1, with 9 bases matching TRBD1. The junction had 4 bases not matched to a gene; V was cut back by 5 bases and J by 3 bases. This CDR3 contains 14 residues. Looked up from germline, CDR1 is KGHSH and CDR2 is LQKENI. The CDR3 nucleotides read TGTGCCAGCTCAAGACAGGGGGGCGACACTGAAGCTTTCTTT. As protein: CASSRQGGDTEAFF. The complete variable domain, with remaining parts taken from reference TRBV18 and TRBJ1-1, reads NAGVMQNPRHLVRRRGQEARLRCSPMKGHSHVYWYRQLPEEGLKFMVYLQKENIIDESGMPKERFSAEFPKEGPSILRIQQVVRGDSAAYFCASSRQGGDTEAFFGQGTRLTVV.